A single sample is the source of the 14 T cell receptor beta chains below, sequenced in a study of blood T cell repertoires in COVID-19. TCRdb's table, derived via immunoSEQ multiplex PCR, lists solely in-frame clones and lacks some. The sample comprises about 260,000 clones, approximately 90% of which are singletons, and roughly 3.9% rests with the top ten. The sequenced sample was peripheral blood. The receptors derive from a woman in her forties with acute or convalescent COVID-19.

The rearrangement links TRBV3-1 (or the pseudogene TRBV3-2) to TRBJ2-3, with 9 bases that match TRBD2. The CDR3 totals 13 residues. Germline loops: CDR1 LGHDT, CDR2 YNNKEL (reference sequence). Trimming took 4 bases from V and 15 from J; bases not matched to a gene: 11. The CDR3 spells CASSLAGGAFYYF. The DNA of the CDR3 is TGTGCCAGCAGCCTCGCGGGGGGGGCTTTTTATTATTTT.

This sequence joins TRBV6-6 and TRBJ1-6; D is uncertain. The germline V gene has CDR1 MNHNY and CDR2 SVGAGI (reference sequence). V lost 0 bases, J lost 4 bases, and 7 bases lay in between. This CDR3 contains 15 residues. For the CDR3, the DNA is TGTGCCAGCAGTTACTCGCCGAGTTATAATTCACCCCTCCACTTT. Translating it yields CASSYSPSYNSPLHF.

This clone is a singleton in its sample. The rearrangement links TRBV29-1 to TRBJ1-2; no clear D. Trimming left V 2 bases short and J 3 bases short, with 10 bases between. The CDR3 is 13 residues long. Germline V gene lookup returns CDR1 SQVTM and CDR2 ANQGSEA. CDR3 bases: TGCAGCGTTGAATGGCGGGCAGACTATGGCTACACCTTC. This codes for CSVEWRADYGYTF.

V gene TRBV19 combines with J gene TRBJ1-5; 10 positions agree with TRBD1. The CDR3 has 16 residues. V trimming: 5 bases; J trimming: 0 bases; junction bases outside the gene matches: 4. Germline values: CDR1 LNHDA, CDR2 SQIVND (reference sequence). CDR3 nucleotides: TGTGCCAGTAGTGCTGACAGGGGGCATAGCAATCAGCCCCAGCATTTT. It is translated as CASSADRGHSNQPQHF.

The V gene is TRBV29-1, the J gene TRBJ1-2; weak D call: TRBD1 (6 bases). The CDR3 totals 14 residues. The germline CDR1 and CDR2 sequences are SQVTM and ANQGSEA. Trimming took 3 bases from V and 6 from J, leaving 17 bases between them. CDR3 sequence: CSVDSAGVWDGYTF. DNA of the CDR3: TGCAGCGTTGACAGTGCAGGGGTGTGGGATGGCTACACCTTC.

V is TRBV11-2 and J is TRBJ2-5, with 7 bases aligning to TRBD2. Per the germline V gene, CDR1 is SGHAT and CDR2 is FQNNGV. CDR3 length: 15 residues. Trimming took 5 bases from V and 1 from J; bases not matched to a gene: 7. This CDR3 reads CASSPGGLVQETQYF. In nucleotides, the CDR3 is TGTGCCAGCAGCCCTGGCGGACTAGTCCAAGAGACCCAGTACTTC.

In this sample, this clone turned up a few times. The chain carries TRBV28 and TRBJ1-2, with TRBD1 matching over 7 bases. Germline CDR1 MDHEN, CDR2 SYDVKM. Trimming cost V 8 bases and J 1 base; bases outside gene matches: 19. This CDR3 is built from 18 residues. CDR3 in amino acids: CASASHRGRRQVNYGYTF. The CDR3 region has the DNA TGTGCCAGCGCCTCCCACAGGGGACGGAGGCAAGTTAACTATGGCTACACCTTC.

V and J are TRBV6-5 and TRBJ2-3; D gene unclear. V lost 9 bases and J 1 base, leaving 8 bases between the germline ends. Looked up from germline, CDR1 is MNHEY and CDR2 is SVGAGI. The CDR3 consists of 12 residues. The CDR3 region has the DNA TGTGCCAGACCTATTCGCACAGATACGCAGTATTTT. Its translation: CARPIRTDTQYF.

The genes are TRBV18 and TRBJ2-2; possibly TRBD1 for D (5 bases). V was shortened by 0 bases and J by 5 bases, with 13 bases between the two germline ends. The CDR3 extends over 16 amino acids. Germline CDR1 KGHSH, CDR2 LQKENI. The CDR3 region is CASSPPQGGMTGELFF. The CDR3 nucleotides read TGTGCCAGCTCACCACCCCAGGGTGGGATGACCGGGGAGCTGTTTTTT.

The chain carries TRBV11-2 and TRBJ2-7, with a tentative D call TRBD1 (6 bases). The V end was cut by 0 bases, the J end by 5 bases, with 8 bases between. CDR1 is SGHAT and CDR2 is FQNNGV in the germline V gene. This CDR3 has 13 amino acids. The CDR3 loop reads CASSLDRGDEQYV. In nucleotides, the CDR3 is TGTGCCAGCAGCTTAGACAGGGGCGACGAGCAGTACGTC.

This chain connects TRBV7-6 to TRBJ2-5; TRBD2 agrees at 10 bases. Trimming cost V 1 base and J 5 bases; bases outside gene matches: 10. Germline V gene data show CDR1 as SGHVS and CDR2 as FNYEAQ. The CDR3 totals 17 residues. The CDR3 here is CASSLEASGGPGETQYF. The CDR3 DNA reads TGTGCCAGCAGCTTAGAGGCTAGCGGGGGCCCGGGGGAGACCCAGTACTTC.

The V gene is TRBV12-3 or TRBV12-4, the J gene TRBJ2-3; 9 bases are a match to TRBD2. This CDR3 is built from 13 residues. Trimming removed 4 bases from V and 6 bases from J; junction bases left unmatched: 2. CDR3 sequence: CASSSAGGDTQYF. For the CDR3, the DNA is TGTGCCAGCAGTTCGGCGGGGGGGGATACGCAGTATTTT.

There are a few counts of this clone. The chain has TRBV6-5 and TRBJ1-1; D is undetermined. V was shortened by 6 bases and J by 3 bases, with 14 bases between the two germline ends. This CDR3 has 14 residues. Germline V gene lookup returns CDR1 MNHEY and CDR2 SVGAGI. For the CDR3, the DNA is TGTGCCAGCAGCCAACAGACATCCGACACTGAAGCTTTCTTT. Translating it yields CASSQQTSDTEAFF.

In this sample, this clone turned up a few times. The CDR3 sequence: CASSRQGGEKLFF. The CDR3 DNA follows: TGTGCCAGCAGCCGACAGGGAGGCGAAAAACTGTTTTTT. This rearrangement joins TRBV9 to TRBJ1-4, with 7 bases matching TRBD1. The CDR3 has 13 residues. The junction had 5 bases not matched to a gene; V was cut back by 4 bases and J by 8 bases. The germline gives CDR1 SGDLS, CDR2 YYNGEE. Full variable domain (rest looked up from reference TRBV9 and TRBJ1-4): DSGVTQTPKHLITATGQRVTLRCSPRSGDLSVYWYQQSLDQGLQFLIQYYNGEERAKGNILERFSAQQFPDLHSELNLSSLELGDSALYFCASSRQGGEKLFFGSGTQLSVL.